This entry lists 14 T cell receptor beta chains sequenced from one sample in a study of control samples from healthy donors and cancer patients. Assay: immunoSEQ multiplex PCR; the TCRdb copy retains only in-frame clones and omits some. The sample shows 150,000 to 200,000 clones, around 91% of them seen only once. The sequenced sample was blood. Every receptor here comes from a woman between 45 and 60 years old in good health.

This chain uses TRBV6-2 or TRBV6-3 with TRBJ2-3; perhaps TRBD2 as D (6 bases). The V end lost 2 bases, the J end lost 4 bases, and 16 bases lay between the germline ends. Germline V gene sequence: CDR1 MNHEY, CDR2 SVGEGT. The CDR3 is made up of 16 amino acids. The CDR3 coding sequence is TGTGCCAGCAGTTACCTCCTCCCGAGGGAGGCAGATACGCAGTATTTT. This translates into CASSYLLPREADTQYF.

The chain employs TRBV7-9 and TRBJ2-2; D tentatively fits TRBD1 or TRBD2 (5 bases each). Trimming left V 5 bases short and J 8 bases short, with 9 bases between. Germline V gene lookup returns CDR1 SEHNR and CDR2 FQNEAQ (reference sequence). The CDR3 extends over 12 amino acids. Here the CDR3 DNA reads TGTGCCAGCAGCCGTGAGGGGGGGGAGCTGTTTTTT. Translating it yields CASSREGGELFF. The full variable domain, rest sourced from reference TRBV7-9 and TRBJ2-2, is DTGVSQNPRHKITKRGQNVTFRCDPISEHNRLYWYRQTLGQGPEFLTYFQNEAQLEKSRLLSDRFSAERPKGSFSTLEIQRTEQGDSAMYLCASSREGGELFFGEGSRLTVL.

This chain joins TRBV6-6 and TRBJ1-2; possible D gene TRBD1, 6 bases. V lost 10 bases and J lost 6, with 21 bases in between. The CDR3 has 14 amino acids. Germline V gives CDR1 MNHNY, CDR2 SVGAGI (reference sequence). The DNA of the CDR3 is TGTGCCACCGTTATAGGGGGGGGTAAGAATGGCTACACCTTC. Encoded protein: CATVIGGGKNGYTF.

This chain joins TRBV13 and TRBJ2-7, with a tentative D call TRBD1 (5 bases). V dropped 6 bases and J dropped 2 bases, with 14 bases sitting between them. Germline CDR1 PRHDT, CDR2 FYEKMQ (reference sequence). The CDR3 length is 14 residues. The CDR3 spells CASRRPTAPYEQYF. For the CDR3, the DNA is TGTGCCAGCAGGCGCCCGACAGCACCCTACGAGCAGTACTTC.

The chain couples TRBV6-5 to TRBJ1-4; 7 nucleotides line up with TRBD1. Germline V gives CDR1 MNHEY, CDR2 SVGAGI. V was clipped by 6 bases and J by 4 bases; unmatched bases: 5. This CDR3 contains 14 residues. This chain's CDR3 is CASRIGGLNEKLFF. The CDR3, as DNA: TGTGCCAGCAGGATAGGGGGCCTTAATGAAAAACTGTTTTTT.

CDR3 nucleotide sequence: TGTGCCAGCAGCTTGACAGGGGTGAACACCGGGGAGCTGTTTTTT. This codes for CASSLTGVNTGELFF. V is TRBV6-5 and J is TRBJ2-2, with 8 positions matching TRBD1. V lost 6 bases and J lost 1; bases outside the gene matches: 4. The germline V gene encodes CDR1 MNHEY and CDR2 SVGAGI. The CDR3 loop spans 15 amino acids.

This chain links TRBV5-4 with TRBJ2-3, with TRBD2 identical over 9 bases. There are 16 residues in the CDR3. V trimming: 2 bases; J trimming: 6 bases; junction bases outside the gene matches: 10. Germline lookup yields CDR1 SGHNT and CDR2 YYREEE (reference sequence). CDR3: CASSLLVAGGLDTQYF. CDR3 DNA: TGTGCCAGCAGCTTACTGGTCGCGGGGGGGCTCGATACGCAGTATTTT.

CDR3 loop: CASRPLSTVSSYEQYF. Here the CDR3 DNA reads TGTGCCAGCAGGCCCCTATCGACCGTTAGCTCCTACGAGCAGTACTTC. V is TRBV11-2 and J is TRBJ2-7; D gene unclear. The ends were cut back, 6 bases at V and 0 bases at J, with 18 bases in the middle. CDR1 and CDR2 from the germline V gene are SGHAT and FQNNGV. The CDR3 has 16 amino acids.

V is TRBV6-2 or TRBV6-3 and J is TRBJ2-6; D gene uncertain. Per the germline V gene, CDR1 is MNHEY and CDR2 is SVGEGT. The CDR3 sequence is 11 residues long. V was shortened by 7 bases and J by 11 bases, with 9 bases between the two germline ends. The CDR3 sequence: CASTPGYVLTF. As DNA, the CDR3 is TGTGCCAGCACCCCAGGCTACGTCCTGACTTTC.

The V and J genes are TRBV28 and TRBJ1-5, with D possibly matching TRBD1 (6 bases). V lost 5 bases, J lost 1 base, and 15 bases lay in between. Germline CDR1 is MDHEN and CDR2 is SYDVKM. The CDR3 covers 16 residues. CDR3 sequence reads: CASSLLWGGSNQPQHF. The CDR3 nucleotides read TGTGCCAGCAGTCTCCTGTGGGGGGGCAGCAATCAGCCCCAGCATTTT.

This clone was recorded once. The genes are TRBV3-1 (or the pseudogene TRBV3-2) and TRBJ2-1; 10 positions agree with TRBD2. The V gene's germline CDR1 is LGHDT and CDR2 YNNKEL (reference sequence). The V and J ends lost 2 bases and 0 bases, in that order; junction bases with no gene match: 4. This CDR3 spans 17 amino acids. DNA of the CDR3: TGTGCCAGCAGCCAAACTAGCGGGGCTAGCTCCTACAATGAGCAGTTCTTC. The encoded protein is CASSQTSGASSYNEQFF.

This clone was observed a few times. The chain combines TRBV28 with TRBJ2-7; 7 nucleotides match TRBD1. V dropped 6 bases and J dropped 0; count of bases not matched to a gene: 8. The CDR3 has 15 residues. Per germline, CDR1 MDHEN and CDR2 SYDVKM. CDR3 DNA sequence: TGTGCCAGCAGCTTGACGGGACAGAGCTCCTACGAGCAGTACTTC. This translates into CASSLTGQSSYEQYF.

This clone showed up just a few times. This chain links TRBV28 with TRBJ1-2, with D possibly being TRBD1 (6 bases). CDR3 size: 14 residues. Germline loops: CDR1 MDHEN, CDR2 SYDVKM. Trimming removed 6 bases at V and 3 bases at J, with 14 bases between. The CDR3 DNA reads as TGTGCCAGCAGGGGACAATCCGACTACTATGGCTACACCTTC. Its translation: CASRGQSDYYGYTF.

This chain connects TRBV4-2 to TRBJ1-2; perhaps TRBD1 as D (5 bases). CDR1 LGHNA and CDR2 YNFKEQ come from the germline V gene. V lost 0 bases and J lost 3, with 11 bases in between. The CDR3 spans 15 residues. The CDR3 DNA reads TGTGCCAGCAGCCAAGATAGGGGCGGCGACTATGGCTACACCTTC. Amino acids: CASSQDRGGDYGYTF.